The entry that follows covers one T cell receptor beta chain sequence. The sample belongs to a study of T cell changes during pregnancy in multiple sclerosis. Libraries were prepared by immunoSEQ multiplex PCR; TCRdb keeps only in-frame clonotypes and omits some of them. In the table there are tens of thousands of clones, around 92% of which are singletons. This CDR3 contains 17 residues. CDR1 and CDR2 (germline): SGHRS, YFSETQ. The junction had 5 bases not matched to a gene; V was cut back by 0 bases and J by 3 bases. The receptor comes from a female donor with multiple sclerosis, enrolled in a pregnancy study. The chain couples TRBV5-1 to TRBJ2-1; 11 bases are a match to TRBD1. The specimen was CD4+ T cells from peripheral blood mononuclear cells, collected after pregnancy. CDR3 sequence reads: CASSLAPGTGGYNEQFF. The CDR3 coding sequence is TGCGCCAGCAGCTTGGCCCCCGGGACAGGGGGCTACAATGAGCAGTTCTTC.